The source of this T cell receptor (beta chain) is a study of blood T cell repertoires in COVID-19. Study as a whole: There were acute and convalescent COVID-19 samples, and they came from the United States, Italy and Spain.

V lost 7 bases and J lost 0, with 17 bases in between. From germline, CDR1 is SGHRS and CDR2 YFSETQ. The CDR3 length is 16 residues. The authors' processing: Using reference gene primer amplification, nucleated cell counts were estimated. The protocol was immunoSEQ multiplex PCR, while the TCRdb copy is restricted to in-frame clones and leaves out a portion. V and J calls and clone size are those listed in that table; D and trimming were worked out from the DNA. The sample yields 70,000 to 75,000 clones, about 92% seen once. The V and J genes are TRBV5-1 and TRBJ2-1; D is undetermined. Sequenced sample: peripheral blood. The source is a human donor in a cohort sampled during active COVID-19. In nucleotides, the CDR3 is TGCGCCAGCCGAACCAGCGAAACCGTCTCCTACAATGAGCAGTTCTTC. This translates into CASRTSETVSYNEQFF.